The 15 T cell receptor beta chains below come from one sample, sequenced in a study of T cells in Graves' hyperthyroidism and ophthalmopathy. Amplification of TCR beta CDR3 regions used RNA as the template. HTBI primers drove first-round RT-PCR of the TCR CDR3. One entry per CDR3 protein results from TCRdb running MiXCR on the multiplex PCR reads. The profile shows approximately 260,000 distinct CDR3 sequences, approximately 16% of them singletons. Sequencing was performed on blood. These receptors all stem from a woman in her 50s with Graves' hyperthyroidism that later progressed to Graves' ophthalmopathy.

The rearrangement uses TRBV27 and TRBJ2-7; 7 positions match TRBD1. Trimming took 6 bases from V and 4 from J; bases not matched to a gene: 9. CDR1 is MNHEY and CDR2 is SMNVEV in the germline V gene (reference sequence). The CDR3 is made up of 14 amino acids. The CDR3 sequence is CASRKQGIGYEQYF. The CDR3 DNA sequence: TGTGCCAGCAGGAAACAGGGGATCGGGTACGAGCAGTACTTC.

This clonotype has ten or more counts. This chain joins TRBV18 and TRBJ1-5; TRBD1 matches at 8 bases. V was pared by 5 bases and J by 1 base, with 1 base of the junction left unmatched. The CDR3 is 14 amino acids. Germline lookup yields CDR1 KGHSH and CDR2 LQKENI. CDR3 residues: CASSGQGSNQPQHF. In nucleotides, the CDR3 is TGTGCCAGCTCAGGACAGGGAAGCAATCAGCCCCAGCATTTT.

V gene TRBV7-9 combines with J gene TRBJ1-4; 8 bases line up with TRBD1. Germline V lookup: CDR1 SEHNR, CDR2 FQNEAQ (reference sequence). V dropped 1 base and J dropped 7; count of bases not matched to a gene: 8. CDR3 length: 16 amino acids. Here the CDR3 reads CASSLVAGQGREKLFF. The CDR3 bases are TGTGCCAGCAGCTTAGTAGCCGGACAGGGTCGTGAAAAACTGTTTTTT. Filled out from reference TRBV7-9 and TRBJ1-4, the complete variable domain reads DTGVSQNPRHKITKRGQNVTFRCDPISEHNRLYWYRQTLGQGPEFLTYFQNEAQLEKSRLLSDRFSAERPKGSFSTLEIQRTEQGDSAMYLCASSLVAGQGREKLFFGSGTQLSVL.

Ten or more counts support this clonotype. J is TRBJ2-5 and V is TRBV7-9; D possibly corresponds to TRBD1 (5 bases). V shed 3 bases and J shed 2 bases, with 10 bases lying between them. The CDR3 runs to 14 residues. The germline V gene has CDR1 SEHNR and CDR2 FQNEAQ (reference sequence). The CDR3 protein is CASSFDRTQETQYF. DNA of the CDR3: TGTGCCAGCAGCTTCGACAGAACTCAAGAGACCCAGTACTTC.

V gene TRBV6-1 combines with J gene TRBJ1-5; perhaps TRBD1 as D (5 bases). Germline CDR1 and CDR2: MNHNS and SASEGT. The V and J ends lost 6 bases and 7 bases respectively, with 16 bases between them. The CDR3 is made up of 14 amino acids. The CDR3 loop is CASSVRGTYQPQHF. The DNA of the CDR3 is TGTGCCAGCAGCGTAAGAGGGACTTACCAGCCCCAGCATTTT.

This clonotype was seen repeatedly, ten times or more. The chain is built from TRBV2 and TRBJ1-4, with 7 bases that match TRBD1. This CDR3 contains 14 residues. The V gene's germline CDR1 is SNHLY and CDR2 FYNNEI. Trimming took 5 bases from V and 8 from J; bases not matched to a gene: 8. The CDR3 nucleotides read TGTGCCAGCAGTACCAACAGGGGAGACGAAAAACTGTTTTTT. This gives the protein CASSTNRGDEKLFF.

This clonotype came up many times. The chain employs TRBV28 and TRBJ2-5; either TRBD1 or TRBD2 may supply D (5 bases each). CDR1 is MDHEN, CDR2 SYDVKM, per germline. This CDR3 has 16 residues. V lost 5 bases, J lost 1 base, and 17 bases lay in between. The CDR3 protein is CASSRIFSGTQETQYF. CDR3 nucleotide sequence: TGTGCCAGCAGTAGAATCTTTTCCGGGACCCAAGAGACCCAGTACTTC.

This clonotype has more than one count but fewer than ten. This chain links TRBV10-3 with TRBJ2-5, with D possibly matching TRBD2 (5 bases). Trimming took 2 bases from V and 5 from J, leaving 15 bases between them. CDR1 is ENHRY, CDR2 SYGVKD, per germline. The CDR3 runs 15 residues. The CDR3 DNA follows: TGTGCCATCAGTGAGGGACTCCCGGGTGGGGAGACCCAGTACTTC. This translates into CAISEGLPGGETQYF.

The sample holds many counts of this clonotype. The J gene is TRBJ2-2, the V gene TRBV5-1, with 11 bases that match TRBD2. Germline V gene data show CDR1 as SGHRS and CDR2 as YFSETQ. Trimming cost V 2 bases and J 4 bases; bases outside gene matches: 10. This CDR3 is built from 18 residues. CDR3 nucleotides: TGCGCCAGCAGCTTAGTCCCTCTAGCGGGAGGTGGCACCGGGGAGCTGTTTTTT. It codes for CASSLVPLAGGGTGELFF.

This clonotype came up many times. V is TRBV9 and J is TRBJ2-7; perhaps D is TRBD1 or TRBD2 (6 bases each). The CDR3 contains 17 residues. Germline CDR1 SGDLS, CDR2 YYNGEE. Trimming removed 0 bases at V and 3 bases at J, with 19 bases between. CDR3: CASSVGGGSNNLYEQYF. CDR3 nucleotides: TGTGCCAGCAGCGTAGGAGGGGGGTCAAATAACCTCTACGAGCAGTACTTC.

A few counts support this clonotype. V is TRBV19 and J is TRBJ2-7; TRBD2 matches 8 bases. Germline V gene data show CDR1 as LNHDA and CDR2 as SQIVND (reference sequence). The CDR3 is 16 residues long. J lost 5 bases, V lost 3 bases, and 12 bases had no gene match. The CDR3 region is CASSIQGGGRGDEQYF. The CDR3 nucleotides are TGTGCCAGTAGTATTCAAGGCGGGGGGCGCGGCGACGAGCAGTACTTC.

The V and J genes are TRBV12-3 or TRBV12-4 and TRBJ2-3, with 7 bases aligning to TRBD2. This CDR3 comprises 15 residues. V lost 5 bases to trimming and J lost 3 bases; unmatched junction nucleotides: 8. CDR3 loop: CASSVVGGKTDTQYF. DNA of the CDR3: TGTGCCAGCAGTGTGGTGGGAGGGAAGACAGATACGCAGTATTTT.

The gene calls are TRBV20-1 and TRBJ1-4, with D hard to call. The germline V gene encodes CDR1 DFQATT and CDR2 SNEGSKA (reference sequence). The length of the CDR3 is 10 residues. Trimming cost V 6 bases and J 6 bases, with 5 bases left between them. DNA of the CDR3: TGCAGTGCCCAAGATGAAAAACTGTTTTTT. Protein: CSAQDEKLFF.

This clonotype came up many times. CDR3 in amino acids: CASSSLAILNNEQFF. The DNA for the CDR3 is TGTGCCAGCAGCTCTCTGGCTATTCTCAACAATGAGCAGTTCTTC. The rearrangement joins TRBV7-3 to TRBJ2-1, with D uncertain. The germline gives CDR1 SGHTA, CDR2 FQGTGA. V lost 4 bases, J lost 5 bases, and 15 bases lay in between. The CDR3 totals 15 residues.

This clonotype was seen many times. V gene TRBV28 combines with J gene TRBJ1-6; D ambiguous. The germline V gene encodes CDR1 MDHEN and CDR2 SYDVKM. The CDR3 spans 12 residues. Between the trimmed V and J ends, which lost 7 bases and 7 bases, there was a span of 8 bases. The CDR3 protein is CASTMANSPLHF. CDR3 in DNA: TGTGCCAGCACTATGGCCAATTCACCCCTCCACTTT.